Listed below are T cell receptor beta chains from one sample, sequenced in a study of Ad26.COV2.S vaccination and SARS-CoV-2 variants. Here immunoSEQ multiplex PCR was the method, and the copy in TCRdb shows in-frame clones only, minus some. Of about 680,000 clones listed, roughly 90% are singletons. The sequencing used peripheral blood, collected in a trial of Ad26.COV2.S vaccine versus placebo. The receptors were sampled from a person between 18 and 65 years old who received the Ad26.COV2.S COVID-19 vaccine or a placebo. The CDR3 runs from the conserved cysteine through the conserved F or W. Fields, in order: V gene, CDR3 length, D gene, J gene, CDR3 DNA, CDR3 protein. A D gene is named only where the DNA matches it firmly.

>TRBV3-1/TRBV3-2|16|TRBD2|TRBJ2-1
TGTGCCAGCAGCCAAGACTCCGGGAGGGCGGTTTATGAGCAGTTCTTC
CASSQDSGRAVYEQFF
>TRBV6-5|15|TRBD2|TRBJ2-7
TGTGCCAGCACTTCTCATGGGGGGGAAACCTACGAGCAGTACTTC
CASTSHGGETYEQYF
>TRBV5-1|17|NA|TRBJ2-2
TGCGCCAGCAGCGTAAGAGACCCGGACAGTAGGTCCGGGGAGCTGTTTTTT
CASSVRDPDSRSGELFF
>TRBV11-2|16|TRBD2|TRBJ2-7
TGTGCCAGCAGCTTAGATGAGTGGCGGGGGGCAGGCGAGCAGTACTTC
CASSLDEWRGAGEQYF
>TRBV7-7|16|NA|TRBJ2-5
TGTGCTAGCAGCTTAGGACAGCGGGACTTTTTAGAGACCCAGTACTTC
CASSLGQRDFLETQYF
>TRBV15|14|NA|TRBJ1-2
TGTGCCACCAGCAGACCCGGGGCCGAGGGAGGCTACACCTTC
CATSRPGAEGGYTF
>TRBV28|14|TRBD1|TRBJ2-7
TGTGCCAGCAGCCGGACAGGGCGGGACTACGAGCAGTACTTC
CASSRTGRDYEQYF
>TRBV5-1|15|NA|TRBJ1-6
TGCGCCAGCACGCCCGCAGGGGTCTATAATTCACCCCTCCACTTT
CASTPAGVYNSPLHF
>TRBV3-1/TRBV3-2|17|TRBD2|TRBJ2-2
TGTGCCAGCAGCCAAGTGACTAGCGGGGGGGCCACCGGGGAGCTGTTTTTT
CASSQVTSGGATGELFF
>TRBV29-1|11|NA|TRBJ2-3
TGCAGCGGTTGGGGACCAGATACGCAGTATTTT
CSGWGPDTQYF
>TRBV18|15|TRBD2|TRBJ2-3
TGTGCCAGCTCACCCCTAGCGGGCGGCACAGATACGCAGTATTTT
CASSPLAGGTDTQYF
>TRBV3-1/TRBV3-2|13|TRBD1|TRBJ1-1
TGTGCCAGCAGCCTACAGGGGGCGACCACCGCTTTCTTT
CASSLQGATTAFF
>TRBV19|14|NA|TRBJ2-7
TGTGCCAGTAGTAGCCGGAGGGGATCCTACGAGCAGTACTTC
CASSSRRGSYEQYF
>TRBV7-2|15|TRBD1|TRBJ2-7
TGTGCCAGCAGCAGTCCGGGACAGGGGGTAGTCGTGCAGTACTTC
CASSSPGQGVVVQYF
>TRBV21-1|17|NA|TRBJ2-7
TGTGCCAGCAGCAAATCCCGAATTGGGGGACTAGTTTCCGAGCAGTACTTC
CASSKSRIGGLVSEQYF
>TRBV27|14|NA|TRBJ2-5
TGTGCCAGCAGTTTAAACGGGCCGCAAGAGACCCAGTACTTC
CASSLNGPQETQYF
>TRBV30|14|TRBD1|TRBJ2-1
TGTGCCTGGAGTGTGCAGGGGGACTACAATGAGCAGTTCTTC
CAWSVQGDYNEQFF
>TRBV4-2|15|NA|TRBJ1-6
TGTGCCAGCAGCCAAGTAGGTGTCAGGGATTCACCCCTCCACTTT
CASSQVGVRDSPLHF
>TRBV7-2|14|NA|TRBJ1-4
TGTGCCAGCAGCAGCCGGACGGGCAATGAAAAACTGTTTTTT
CASSSRTGNEKLFF
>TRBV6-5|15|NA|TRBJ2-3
TGTGCCAGCAGTTCCCGCCTAGATAGCACAGATACGCAGTATTTT
CASSSRLDSTDTQYF
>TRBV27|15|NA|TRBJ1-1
TGTGCCAGCAGTTTTTCCGAAAGGGGAAGTACTGAAGCTTTCTTT
CASSFSERGSTEAFF
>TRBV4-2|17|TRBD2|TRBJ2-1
TGTGCCAGCAGCCAACCACCGGGACTAGCGGGACACAATGAGCAGTTCTTC
CASSQPPGLAGHNEQFF
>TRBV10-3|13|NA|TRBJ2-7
TGTGCCATCAGTGAATCACAGGATACGAGGGAGTACTTC
CAISESQDTREYF
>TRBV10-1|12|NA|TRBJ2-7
TGCGCCAGCAGTGATGCGGGCTACGAGCAGTACTTC
CASSDAGYEQYF
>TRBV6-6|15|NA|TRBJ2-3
TGTGCCAGCAGTTACCCCCTAAGTCCCACAGATACGCAGTATTTT
CASSYPLSPTDTQYF
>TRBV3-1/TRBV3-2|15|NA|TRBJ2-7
TGTGCCAGCAGCCAAGGGTTAGATAGCTCCTACGAGCAGTACTTC
CASSQGLDSSYEQYF